The clone carrying this T cell receptor (beta chain) was found many times. Antigen unknown. Investigators prepared the TCR beta libraries by applying iRepertoire HTBI primers and Arm-PCR of CDR3 regions. In the authors' workflow: Sample data revealed roughly 62 TRBV and 14 TRBJ segments. TCRdb processed the multiplex PCR reads anew with MiXCR; each CDR3 protein has one entry. The authors' filters were not applied to this entry. The sample has approximately 470,000 distinct CDR3 sequences, less than 25% seen once; the top ten hold 7.8%. From germline, CDR1 is DFQATT and CDR2 SNEGSKA (reference sequence). The CDR3 consists of 14 residues. The ends were cut back, 5 bases at V and 6 bases at J, with 14 bases in the middle. The data were taken from a study of regulatory T cells in long-lasting Graves disease. Findings and limits, study-wide: Under persistent disease, TRBV28, TRBJ1-2 and TRBJ2-5 were used preferentially.

Time point: persistent/refractory GD, antithyroid drugs over 5 years with positive TRAb. RNA isolated from PBMCs was used to make the TCR library. The input for sequencing was peripheral blood mononuclear cells (PBMCs), taken when the disease was refractory, from a patient treated with antithyroid drugs. This clonotype was obtained from a female donor with Graves disease. The V and J genes are TRBV20-1 and TRBJ1-6, with D possibly TRBD1 on 5 matching bases. CDR3 nucleotide sequence: TGCAGTGCTTTTTACGGGACGGCTAATTCACCCCTCCACTTT. Amino acid sequence: CSAFYGTANSPLHF.